This is a list of T cell receptor beta chains from one sample in a study of cytomegalovirus exposure and HLA in healthy donors. Libraries were prepared by immunoSEQ multiplex PCR; TCRdb keeps only in-frame clonotypes and omits some of them. The profile shows under 200,000 clones, 80% to 90% of them singletons. Sequenced: PBMCs. The receptors were sampled from a young woman in good health and CMV-seronegative. The CDR3 runs from the conserved cysteine through the conserved F or W. The order of the fields is J gene, clone size, V gene, D gene, CDR3 DNA, CDR3 protein. The D gene is left open where the match is weak. Expanded clones get a size class; other rows say once, few or many, or leave the size out.

TRBJ1-1,-,TRBV29-1,TRBD1,TGCAGCGTTGAAGAGTCCCGGGACAGGGGGATTGAAGCTTTCTTT,CSVEESRDRGIEAFF
TRBJ1-4,-,TRBV18,TRBD1,TGTGCCAGCTCACCCCTGGACAGGGGGGATGAAAAACTGTTTTTT,CASSPLDRGDEKLFF
TRBJ1-1,-,TRBV27,-,TGTGCCAGCAGTTTCCAGGGGACTGAAGCTTTCTTT,CASSFQGTEAFF
TRBJ1-4,-,TRBV27,-,TGTGCCAGCAGTTTAAGGTTCCGCCGGGGGGCGACTAATGAAAAACTGTTTTTT,CASSLRFRRGATNEKLFF
TRBJ1-1,-,TRBV5-8,-,TGTGCCAGCAGCTTGGTACGGGGGGCCCCTGAAGCTTTCTTT,CASSLVRGAPEAFF
TRBJ1-2,-,TRBV30,-,TGTGCCTGGAAATTAACTGACAGCTCCTATGGCTACACCTTC,CAWKLTDSSYGYTF
TRBJ2-1,-,TRBV9,-,TGTGCCAGCAGCGTAGGAGTAGCGCCTTACAATGAGCAGTTCTTC,CASSVGVAPYNEQFF
TRBJ2-7,-,TRBV7-9,-,TGTGCCAGCGGGTTATGGGACAAGAGTATGTACTTC,CASGLWDKSMYF
TRBJ2-2,-,TRBV29-1,TRBD1,TGCAGTGCCCGGGGACAGCCCAACACCGGGGAGCTGTTTTTT,CSARGQPNTGELFF
TRBJ2-2,once,TRBV9,TRBD1,TGTGCCAGCAGCGTAGGGAACAGGGGGCAGGTATCCGGGGAGCTGTTTTTT,CASSVGNRGQVSGELFF
TRBJ1-1,-,TRBV5-4,TRBD1,TGTGCCAGCAGCTTAACAGGGGGGAACACTGAAGCTTTCTTT,CASSLTGGNTEAFF
TRBJ2-7,few,TRBV7-6,-,TGTGCCAGCAGCCTAAGACACTTAGTCTACGAGCAGTACTTC,CASSLRHLVYEQYF
TRBJ1-3,-,TRBV19,-,TGTGCCAGTAGTATTAATCTCGGGTCAGGAAACACCATATATTTT,CASSINLGSGNTIYF
TRBJ2-1,-,TRBV5-1,-,TGCGCCAGCAGCTTTCCGGGTCCCGTAGAGCAGTTCTTC,CASSFPGPVEQFF
TRBJ1-4,-,TRBV6-4,-,TGTGCCAGCAGTGACCCCGGTCAGGGTGGCGAAAAACTGTTTTTT,CASSDPGQGGEKLFF
TRBJ2-7,-,TRBV5-4,TRBD2,TGTGCCAGCAGCCCGAGGACTAGCGGGAGGGCCTACGAGCAGTACTTC,CASSPRTSGRAYEQYF
TRBJ1-1,-,TRBV14,-,TGTGCCAGCAGTAGACAGCGTGGCACTGAAGCTTTCTTT,CASSRQRGTEAFF
TRBJ1-2,-,TRBV5-8,TRBD1,TGTGCCAGCAGCCTGGGCCGTCCGGGACAGTTTAACTATGGCTACACCTTC,CASSLGRPGQFNYGYTF
TRBJ2-3,-,TRBV5-1,-,TGCGCCAGCAGCTCCTCAGCGGACCGCAGGTATTTT,CASSSSADRRYF
TRBJ1-2,-,TRBV30,TRBD1,TGTGCCTGGAGTGGGGGCCCGGGACAGGGTGGTGGCTACACCTTC,CAWSGGPGQGGGYTF
TRBJ1-3,-,TRBV4-1,-,TGCGCCAGCAGCCCGGCAAGTACTACCTCTGGAAACACCATATATTTT,CASSPASTTSGNTIYF
TRBJ2-7,once,TRBV5-5,-,TGTGCCAGCAGCTTACAGAGCCAGGCAAGCTACGAGCAGTACTTC,CASSLQSQASYEQYF
TRBJ2-1,-,TRBV7-9,TRBD2,TGTGCCAGCAGCTTAAAACTAGCGGGAGGGACACCCAACAATGAGCAGTTCTTC,CASSLKLAGGTPNNEQFF